One and the same sample provided the 19 T cell receptor beta chains below, sequenced in a study of CD8+ T cells in alopecia areata. RNA was isolated and reverse transcribed to cDNA, the sequencing template. The table came from immunoSEQ multiplex PCR; TCRdb's copy has only in-frame clones and leaves some out. Of some 100,000 clones in the sample, under 40% were seen once. Sequencing was done on a sample of CD4+ T cells sorted from blood. All receptors derive from a human donor with alopecia areata.

This chain links TRBV5-1 with TRBJ2-7, with TRBD2 matching over 7 bases. The length of the CDR3 is 13 residues. Germline CDR1 is SGHRS and CDR2 is YFSETQ. Here the CDR3 reads CAREGLLSYEQYF. In DNA form, the CDR3 reads TGCGCTAGGGAGGGCCTCCTTTCCTACGAGCAGTACTTC.

This sequence joins TRBV29-1 and TRBJ2-2, with D perhaps given as TRBD1 or TRBD2 (5 bases each). CDR1 SQVTM and CDR2 ANQGSEA come from the germline V gene. Between the trimmed V and J ends, which lost 8 bases and 7 bases, there was a span of 20 bases. This CDR3 region has 14 residues. CDR3 DNA: TGCAGCTCTGTAGGGGTTTCGGGAAGCGGGGAGCTGTTTTTT. This encodes CSSVGVSGSGELFF.

This clone was observed a handful of times. This chain uses TRBV7-2 with TRBJ2-7; D is tentatively TRBD1 or TRBD2 (6 bases each). CDR3 size: 15 residues. Germline V gene data show CDR1 as SGHTA and CDR2 as FQGNSA. V dropped 0 bases and J dropped 6 bases, with 15 bases sitting between them. In DNA form, the CDR3 reads TGTGCCAGCAGCTTAGCCCCCGGGGGCCGTGGCGAGCAGTACTTC. This encodes CASSLAPGGRGEQYF.

This clone was counted between two and nine times. This chain connects TRBV7-9 to TRBJ2-3; D perhaps matches TRBD2 (6 bases). The V end lost 5 bases, the J end lost 5 bases, and 17 bases lay between the germline ends. CDR1 and CDR2 from the germline V gene are SEHNR and FQNEAQ (reference sequence). This CDR3 contains 15 residues. The CDR3 sequence is CASSTLGSGVDTQYF. The CDR3 DNA follows: TGTGCCAGCAGCACCCTCGGGAGCGGAGTAGATACGCAGTATTTT.

This chain joins TRBV30 and TRBJ2-7; TRBD2 is a possible D gene (5 bases). The CDR3 length is 14 residues. CDR1 and CDR2 from the germline V gene are GTSNPN and SVGIG (reference sequence). The ends were cut back, 2 bases at V and 5 bases at J, with 16 bases in the middle. DNA of the CDR3: TGTGCCTGGAGTCCCCCGGGGTCGGCCCACGAGCAGTACTTC. As protein: CAWSPPGSAHEQYF.

The chain uses TRBV2 and TRBJ2-7, with a tentative D call TRBD1 (6 bases). V lost 6 bases and J 6 bases, leaving 6 bases between the germline ends. This CDR3 is built from 10 residues. Per germline, CDR1 SNHLY and CDR2 FYNNEI. DNA for the CDR3: TGTGCCAGCAGGACAGGCGAGCAGTACTTC. Residues: CASRTGEQYF.

The genes are TRBV7-2 and TRBJ2-7, with D possibly being TRBD2 (5 bases). Trimming left V 5 bases short and J 7 bases short, with 12 bases between. Per the germline V gene, CDR1 is SGHTA and CDR2 is FQGNSA. The length of the CDR3 is 12 residues. The CDR3 DNA reads TGTGCCAGCAGCCTTGGACTTGGGGAGCAGTACTTC. It codes for CASSLGLGEQYF.

V is TRBV4-3 and J is TRBJ2-7; TRBD1 agrees at 8 bases. J lost 2 bases, V lost 0 bases, and 6 bases had no gene match. The CDR3 totals 16 residues. Per the germline V gene, CDR1 is LGHNA and CDR2 is YSLEER. CDR3 DNA sequence: TGCGCCAGCAGCCAAGAAGTGCAGGGGGCTGCCTACGAGCAGTACTTC. Its translation is CASSQEVQGAAYEQYF.

This clone occurred a few times. V usage is TRBV29-1 and J usage is TRBJ2-4, with D perhaps assigned TRBD1 or TRBD2 (5 bases each). Germline CDR1 is SQVTM and CDR2 is ANQGSEA. CDR3 size: 15 residues. Trimming left V 7 bases short and J 0 bases short, with 16 bases between. The CDR3 nucleotides read TGCAGCGCTCGGGGCCAGGACCTAGCCAAAAACATTCAGTACTTC. It is translated as CSARGQDLAKNIQYF.

The chain combines TRBV29-1 with TRBJ1-2; D is unclear. This CDR3 is built from 13 residues. Germline V gene lookup returns CDR1 SQVTM and CDR2 ANQGSEA. V lost 1 base and J 4 bases, leaving 10 bases between the germline ends. CDR3 region: CSVEVATAYGYTF. CDR3 bases: TGCAGCGTTGAAGTGGCCACAGCCTATGGCTACACCTTC.

This clone occurred a few times. The chain links TRBV29-1 to TRBJ2-1; TRBD2 matches at 7 bases. CDR3 length: 15 amino acids. V was clipped by 6 bases and J by 7 bases; unmatched bases: 15. The germline V gene encodes CDR1 SQVTM and CDR2 ANQGSEA. As DNA, the CDR3 is TGCAGCGTCGCCCGTGGAGCGGGGCCGGGGAATGAGCAGTTCTTC. It codes for CSVARGAGPGNEQFF.

The chain joins TRBV7-2 to TRBJ2-7; TRBD1 matches 7 bases. With 10 bases clipped from V and 5 bases from J, the junction kept 11 bases outside the gene matches. Germline V gene lookup returns CDR1 SGHTA and CDR2 FQGNSA. CDR3 size: 13 residues. CDR3 protein: CATQGVGTNEQYF. The CDR3 DNA sequence: TGTGCCACCCAGGGGGTAGGGACAAACGAGCAGTACTTC.

This clone was observed a handful of times. The rearrangement links TRBV29-1 to TRBJ2-6; no firm D call. The CDR3 runs to 11 residues. Germline V gene sequence: CDR1 SQVTM, CDR2 ANQGSEA. Deletions cut 7 bases from V and 5 bases from J, with 6 bases between. CDR3 coding DNA: TGCAGCGCCCGTTGGGCCAACGTCCTGACTTTC. Its protein product is CSARWANVLTF.

J is TRBJ2-6 and V is TRBV29-1, with TRBD1 identical over 7 bases. This CDR3 has 14 residues. V lost 6 bases to trimming and J lost 2 bases; unmatched junction nucleotides: 4. CDR1 is SQVTM and CDR2 is ANQGSEA in the germline V gene. The CDR3 spells CSVATGTGANVLTF. Here the CDR3 DNA reads TGCAGCGTGGCGACAGGGACTGGGGCCAACGTCCTGACTTTC.

V usage is TRBV5-6 and J usage is TRBJ2-5; D is perhaps TRBD1 (5 bases). Germline V lookup: CDR1 SGHDT, CDR2 YYEEEE. There are 14 residues in the CDR3. The ends were cut back, 4 bases at V and 5 bases at J, with 15 bases in the middle. CDR3 region: CASSPPQGGETQYF. The CDR3 DNA is TGTGCCAGCAGCCCCCCCCAGGGTGGGGAGACCCAGTACTTC.

This chain joins TRBV6-6 and TRBJ1-3; D gene ambiguous. V was trimmed by 0 bases and J by 7 bases, leaving 13 bases between them. The germline gives CDR1 MNHNY, CDR2 SVGAGI (reference sequence). The CDR3 loop spans 15 amino acids. For the CDR3, the DNA is TGTGCCAGCAGTTACTCGAATTTGGGGATTAACACCATATATTTT. Amino acid sequence: CASSYSNLGINTIYF.

This rearrangement joins TRBV29-1 to TRBJ1-1; 9 bases match TRBD1. This CDR3 contains 13 residues. Germline V CDR1 and CDR2: SQVTM, ANQGSEA. V gave up 5 bases and J gave up 6 bases; unmatched junction bases: 7. CDR3 sequence (DNA): TGCAGCGTTCAACAGGGGGCTGGGGCTGAAGCTTTCTTT. Translating it yields CSVQQGAGAEAFF.

This rearrangement joins TRBV4-2 to TRBJ2-5; 14 bases line up with TRBD2. The germline gives CDR1 LGHNA, CDR2 YNFKEQ. V lost 2 bases, J lost 4 bases, and 6 bases stayed unmatched. The CDR3 loop spans 17 amino acids. CDR3 in amino acids: CASSQLGTSGSRETQYF. CDR3 DNA: TGTGCCAGCAGCCAACTTGGGACTAGCGGGAGTAGAGAGACCCAGTACTTC.

The V and J genes are TRBV30 and TRBJ2-3; 7 bases match TRBD2. With 4 bases clipped from V and 2 bases from J, the junction kept 3 bases outside the gene matches. The CDR3 length is 13 residues. Germline assignment: CDR1 GTSNPN and CDR2 SVGIG (reference sequence). In DNA form, the CDR3 reads TGTGCCTGGAATAGCGGGTACACAGATACGCAGTATTTT. Amino acids: CAWNSGYTDTQYF.